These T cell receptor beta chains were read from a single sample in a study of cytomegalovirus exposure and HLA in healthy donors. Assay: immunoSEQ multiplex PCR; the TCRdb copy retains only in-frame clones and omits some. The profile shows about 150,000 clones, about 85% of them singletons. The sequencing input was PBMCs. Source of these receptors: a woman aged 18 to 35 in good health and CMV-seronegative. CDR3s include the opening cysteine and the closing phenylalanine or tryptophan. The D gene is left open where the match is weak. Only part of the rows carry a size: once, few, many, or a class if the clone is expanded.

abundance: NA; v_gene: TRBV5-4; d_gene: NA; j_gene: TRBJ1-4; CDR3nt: TGTGCCAGCAGCCCCACGGGGGGGGAGAATGAAAAACTGTTTTTT; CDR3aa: CASSPTGGENEKLFF
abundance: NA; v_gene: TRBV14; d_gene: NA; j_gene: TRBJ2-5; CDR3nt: TGTGCCAGCAGCCAAGACAACCAAGAGACCCAGTACTTC; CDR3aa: CASSQDNQETQYF
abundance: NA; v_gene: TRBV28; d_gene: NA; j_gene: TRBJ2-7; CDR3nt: TGTGCCAGCAGCGGCTCCTACGAGCAGTACTTC; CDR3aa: CASSGSYEQYF
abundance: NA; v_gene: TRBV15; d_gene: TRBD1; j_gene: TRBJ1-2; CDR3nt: TGTGCCACCAGCGGTTCGGACAGGGGGAACTATGGCTACACCTTC; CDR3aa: CATSGSDRGNYGYTF
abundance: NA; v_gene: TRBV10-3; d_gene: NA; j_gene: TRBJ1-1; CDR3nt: TGTGCCATCAGTGAGTATGGACTGGGAGCTTTCTTT; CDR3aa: CAISEYGLGAFF
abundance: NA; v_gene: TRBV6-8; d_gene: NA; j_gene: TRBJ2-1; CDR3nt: TGTGCCAGCAGACCCCAGGCCTTGTCGGGGGGCCAGAGAAATCGGCCTTACAATGAGCAGTTCTTC; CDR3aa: CASRPQALSGGQRNRPYNEQFF
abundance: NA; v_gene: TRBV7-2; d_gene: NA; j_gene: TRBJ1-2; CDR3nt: TGTGCCAGCAGCTTGGGCGGCGGACTTTATGGCTACACCTTC; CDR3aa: CASSLGGGLYGYTF
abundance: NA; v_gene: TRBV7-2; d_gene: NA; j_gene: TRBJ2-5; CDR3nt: TGTGCCAGCAGCCCCCTCCAAGAGACCCAGTACTTC; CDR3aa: CASSPLQETQYF
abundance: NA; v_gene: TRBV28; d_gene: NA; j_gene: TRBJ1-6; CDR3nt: TGTGCCAGCAGACCTTTAGGAGGCGGTTCACCCCTCCACTTT; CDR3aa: CASRPLGGGSPLHF
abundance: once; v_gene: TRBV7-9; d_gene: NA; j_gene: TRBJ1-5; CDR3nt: TGTGCCAGCAGCCCTCTGATACCTAATAGCAATCAGCCCCAGCATTTT; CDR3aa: CASSPLIPNSNQPQHF
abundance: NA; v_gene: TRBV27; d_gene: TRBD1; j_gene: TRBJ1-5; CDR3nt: TGTGCCAGCGCACCAGGGGGCAGGGGATTATTTCGTGGTCAGCCCCAGCATTTT; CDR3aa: CASAPGGRGLFRGQPQHF
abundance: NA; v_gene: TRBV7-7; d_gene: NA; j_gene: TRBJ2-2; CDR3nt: TGTGCCAGCAGCCCCGCGGATCGATCCGGGGAGCTGTTTTTT; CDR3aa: CASSPADRSGELFF
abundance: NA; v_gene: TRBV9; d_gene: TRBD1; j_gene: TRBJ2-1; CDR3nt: TGTGCCAGCAGCGTAGCCGGCAGGGGGCCAGGAGAGCAGTTCTTC; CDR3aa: CASSVAGRGPGEQFF
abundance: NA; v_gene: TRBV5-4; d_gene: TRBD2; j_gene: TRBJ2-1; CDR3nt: TGTGCCAGCAGCCGGACTAGCGGGGGTTCCTACAATGAGCAGTTCTTC; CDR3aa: CASSRTSGGSYNEQFF
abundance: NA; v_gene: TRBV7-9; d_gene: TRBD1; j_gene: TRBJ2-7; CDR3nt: TGTGCCAGCAGCCCCACCCCGGGACAGGGGCCCTTCCACGAGCAGTACTTC; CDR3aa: CASSPTPGQGPFHEQYF
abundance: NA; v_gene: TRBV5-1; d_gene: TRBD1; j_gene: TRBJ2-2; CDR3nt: TGCGCCAGCAGTACCAGGGGGCGGACCGGGGAGCTGTTTTTT; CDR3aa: CASSTRGRTGELFF
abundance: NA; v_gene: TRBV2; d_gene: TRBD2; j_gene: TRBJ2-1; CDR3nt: TGTGCCAGCGGGATTTCTTTAGCGGGGGGGAGCGAGCAGTTCTTC; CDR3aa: CASGISLAGGSEQFF
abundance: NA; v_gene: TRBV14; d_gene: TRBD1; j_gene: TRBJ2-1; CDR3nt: TGTGCCAGCAGCCAAGTCCGGGGACAGTCCTCCTACAATGAGCAGTTCTTC; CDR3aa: CASSQVRGQSSYNEQFF
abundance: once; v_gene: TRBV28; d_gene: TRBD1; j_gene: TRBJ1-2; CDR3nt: TGTGCCAGCAGGATACAGGGGGCGCATAACTATGGCTACACCTTC; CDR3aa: CASRIQGAHNYGYTF
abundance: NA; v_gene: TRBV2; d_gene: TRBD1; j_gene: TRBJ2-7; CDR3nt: TGTGCCAGCAGTGTAGACAGGGGCCCCTACGAGCAGTACTTC; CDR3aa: CASSVDRGPYEQYF
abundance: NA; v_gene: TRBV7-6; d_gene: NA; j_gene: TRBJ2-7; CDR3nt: TGTGCCAGCAGCTTCCAGGGGAGCTACGAGCAGTACTTC; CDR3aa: CASSFQGSYEQYF
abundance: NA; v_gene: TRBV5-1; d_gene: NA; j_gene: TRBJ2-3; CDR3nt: TGCGCCAGCAGCTTAGGCCAGGGTGAGGATACGCAGTATTTT; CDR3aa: CASSLGQGEDTQYF
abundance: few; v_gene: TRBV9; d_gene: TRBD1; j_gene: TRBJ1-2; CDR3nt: TGTGCCAGCAGCCTGGGACAGTCAAACTATGGCTACACCTTC; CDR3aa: CASSLGQSNYGYTF
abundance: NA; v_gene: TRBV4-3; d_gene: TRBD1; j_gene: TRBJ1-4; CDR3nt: TGCGCCAGCAGCCAGAATATACGGGACAGGTCTGAAAAACTGTTTTTT; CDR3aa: CASSQNIRDRSEKLFF
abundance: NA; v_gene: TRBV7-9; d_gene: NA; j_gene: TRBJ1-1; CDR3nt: TGTGCCAGCACCCACCACAGGGACCTGAACACTGAAGCTTTCTTT; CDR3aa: CASTHHRDLNTEAFF
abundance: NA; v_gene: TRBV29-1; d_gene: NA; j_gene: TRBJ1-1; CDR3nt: TGCAGCGTTTGGACACGCCGTGAAGCTTTCTTT; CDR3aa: CSVWTRREAFF
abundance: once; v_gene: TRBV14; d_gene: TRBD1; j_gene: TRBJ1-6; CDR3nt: TGTGCCAGCAGCCGGACAGGGGGAGTTTCACCCCTCCACTTT; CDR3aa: CASSRTGGVSPLHF
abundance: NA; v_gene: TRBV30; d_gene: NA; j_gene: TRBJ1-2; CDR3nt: TGTGCCTGGAGTGGGGGTTCGGGGGGCTACACCTTC; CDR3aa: CAWSGGSGGYTF
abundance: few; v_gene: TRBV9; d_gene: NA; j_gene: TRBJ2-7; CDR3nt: TGTGCCAGCAGCGTAGATGGGGAGGTCTACGAGCAGTACTTC; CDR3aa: CASSVDGEVYEQYF
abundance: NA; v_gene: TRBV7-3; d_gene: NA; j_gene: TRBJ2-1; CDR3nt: TGTGCCAGCAGCCAAGAACCCGCTAGCGTTTACAATGAGCAGTTCTTC; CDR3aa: CASSQEPASVYNEQFF
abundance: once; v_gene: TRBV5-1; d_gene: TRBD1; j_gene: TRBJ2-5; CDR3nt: TGCGCCAGCAGAGACGGACAGGGGAGAGAGACCCAGTACTTC; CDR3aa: CASRDGQGRETQYF
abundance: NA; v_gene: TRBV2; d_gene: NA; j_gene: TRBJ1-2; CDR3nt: TGTGCCAGCAGTCGGGTGGGGGGAAACTATGGCTACACCTTC; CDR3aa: CASSRVGGNYGYTF
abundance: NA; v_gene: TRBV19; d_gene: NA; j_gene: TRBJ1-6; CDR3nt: TGTGCCAGTAACCCGGGTCAGGACAACCTGGGGTCACCCCTCCACTTT; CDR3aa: CASNPGQDNLGSPLHF
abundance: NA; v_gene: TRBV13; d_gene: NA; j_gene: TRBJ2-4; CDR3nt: TGTGCCAGCAGCTTAGGGCTCCCGGGGACCAAAAACATTCAGTACTTC; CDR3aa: CASSLGLPGTKNIQYF
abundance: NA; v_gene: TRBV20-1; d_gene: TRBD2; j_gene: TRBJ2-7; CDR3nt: TGCAGTGCTAGTGACGGGAGGAAGCAGTACTTC; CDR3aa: CSASDGRKQYF
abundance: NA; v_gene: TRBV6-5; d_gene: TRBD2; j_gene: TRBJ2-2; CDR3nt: TGTGCCAGCAGCCGAGCGGGAGGCACCGGGGAGCTGTTTTTT; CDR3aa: CASSRAGGTGELFF